This TCR beta chain stems from a study of response to subunit inactivated influenza vaccine. TCRdb itself ran the RT-PCR reads through MiXCR, one entry per CDR3 protein. The sample lists a few hundred thousand distinct CDR3 sequences, approximately 14% occurring once. CDR3 length equals 16 residues. The sequence derives from a man aged 45-60 years who received an inactivated influenza vaccine. The sequencing here drew on PBMCs from blood, taken 12 days after vaccination. V gene TRBV21-1 combines with J gene TRBJ2-7; the table's D call, TRBD1, was not checked against the DNA. TRBV21-1 represents a pseudogene. CDR3 sequence reads: CASTPPGQGRSYEQYF. CDR3 coding DNA: TGTGCCAGCACCCCTCCGGGACAGGGGCGCTCCTACGAGCAGTACTTC.